These T cell receptor beta chains were read from a single sample in a study of blood T cell repertoires in COVID-19. TCRdb keeps only in-frame clones here, not all; method: immunoSEQ multiplex PCR. The top ten hold approximately 2.1% of the sample, which has approximately 190,000 clones, about 85% seen once. Input material: peripheral blood. Every receptor here comes from a man aged 65-85 years with active or convalescent COVID-19. The CDR3 runs from the conserved cysteine through the conserved F or W. A D gene is named only where the DNA matches it firmly.

CASSPALAGGYNEQFF	TGTGCCAGCTCACCTGCGCTAGCGGGGGGATACAATGAGCAGTTCTTC	TRBD2	TRBV18	TRBJ2-1
CASSFPGGNGYTF	TGTGCCAGCAGTTTCCCGGGGGGAAATGGCTACACCTTC	-	TRBV27	TRBJ1-2
CASREANNQPQHF	TGTGCCAGCAGAGAGGCCAACAATCAGCCCCAGCATTTT	-	TRBV25-1	TRBJ1-5
CASSLIPGLAGAYNEQFF	TGTGCCAGCAGCCTCATCCCGGGACTAGCGGGGGCTTACAATGAGCAGTTCTTC	TRBD2	TRBV11-2	TRBJ2-1
CASSYGTPSSGNTIYF	TGTGCCAGCAGTTACGGGACACCAAGCTCTGGAAACACCATATATTTT	-	TRBV6-5	TRBJ1-3
CATLHFVGQPQHF	TGTGCCACTCTCCACTTCGTCGGTCAGCCCCAGCATTTT	-	TRBV6-5	TRBJ1-5
CASSRDRGSDTQYF	TGTGCCAGCAGCCGGGACAGGGGATCAGATACGCAGTATTTT	TRBD1	TRBV6-5	TRBJ2-3
CASSFLPSPIGRNEQFF	TGCGCCAGCAGCTTCCTGCCCTCCCCTATTGGGCGAAATGAGCAGTTCTTC	-	TRBV5-1	TRBJ2-1
CASSYVTWGNQPQHF	TGTGCCAGCAGTTACGTGACTTGGGGCAATCAGCCCCAGCATTTT	-	TRBV6-2/TRBV6-3	TRBJ1-5
CASSPGYRSTYEQYF	TGTGCCAGCAGCCCCGGGTACCGATCGACCTACGAGCAGTACTTC	-	TRBV5-4	TRBJ2-7
CAISLPGQANYGYTF	TGTGCCATTAGCCTTCCGGGACAGGCGAACTATGGCTACACCTTC	TRBD1	TRBV10-3	TRBJ1-2